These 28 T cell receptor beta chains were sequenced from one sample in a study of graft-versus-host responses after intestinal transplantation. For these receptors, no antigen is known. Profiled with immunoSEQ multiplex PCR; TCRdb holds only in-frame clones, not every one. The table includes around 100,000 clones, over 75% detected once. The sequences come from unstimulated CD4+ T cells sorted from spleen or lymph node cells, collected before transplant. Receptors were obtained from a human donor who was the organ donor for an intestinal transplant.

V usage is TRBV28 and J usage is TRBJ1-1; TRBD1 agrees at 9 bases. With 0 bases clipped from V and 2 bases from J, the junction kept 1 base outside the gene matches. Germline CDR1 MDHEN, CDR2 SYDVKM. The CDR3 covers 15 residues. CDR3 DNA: TGTGCCAGCAGTTTATGGGGACAGGGAAACACTGAAGCTTTCTTT. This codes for CASSLWGQGNTEAFF. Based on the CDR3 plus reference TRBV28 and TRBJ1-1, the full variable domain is DVKVTQSSRYLVKRTGEKVFLECVQDMDHENMFWYRQDPGLGLRLIYFSYDVKMKEKGDIPEGYSVSREKKERFSLILESASTNQTSMYLCASSLWGQGNTEAFFGQGTRLTVV.

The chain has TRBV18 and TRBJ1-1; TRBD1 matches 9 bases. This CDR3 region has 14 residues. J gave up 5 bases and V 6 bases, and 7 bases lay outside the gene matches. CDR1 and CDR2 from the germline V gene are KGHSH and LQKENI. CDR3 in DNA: TGTGCCAGCTCCCCCACAGGGGGCCTTACTGAAGCTTTCTTT. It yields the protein CASSPTGGLTEAFF. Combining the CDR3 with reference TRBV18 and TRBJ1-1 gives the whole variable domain NAGVMQNPRHLVRRRGQEARLRCSPMKGHSHVYWYRQLPEEGLKFMVYLQKENIIDESGMPKERFSAEFPKEGPSILRIQQVVRGDSAAYFCASSPTGGLTEAFFGQGTRLTVV.

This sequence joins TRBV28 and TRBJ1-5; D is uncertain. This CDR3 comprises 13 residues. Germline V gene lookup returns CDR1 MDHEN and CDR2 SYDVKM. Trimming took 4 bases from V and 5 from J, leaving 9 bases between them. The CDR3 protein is CASSSIVDQPQHF. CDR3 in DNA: TGTGCCAGCAGTTCCATTGTAGATCAGCCCCAGCATTTT. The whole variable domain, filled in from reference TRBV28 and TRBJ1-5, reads DVKVTQSSRYLVKRTGEKVFLECVQDMDHENMFWYRQDPGLGLRLIYFSYDVKMKEKGDIPEGYSVSREKKERFSLILESASTNQTSMYLCASSSIVDQPQHFGDGTRLSIL.

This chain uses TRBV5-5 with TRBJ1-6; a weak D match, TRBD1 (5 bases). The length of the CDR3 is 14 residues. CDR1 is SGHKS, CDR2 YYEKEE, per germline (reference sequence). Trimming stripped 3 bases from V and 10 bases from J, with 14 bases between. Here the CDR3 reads CASSYRDGRSPLHF. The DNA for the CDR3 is TGTGCCAGCAGCTACCGGGACGGGAGGTCACCCCTCCACTTT.

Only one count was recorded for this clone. The CDR3, as DNA: TGCGCCAGCAGACCCCCCAGGCAGGATCGTTCCCTCTCCTACGAGCAGTACTTC. Translating it yields CASRPPRQDRSLSYEQYF. The genes are TRBV23-1 and TRBJ2-7; D unclear. TRBV23-1 is an ORF for which the function is uncertain. The CDR3 has 18 amino acids. V gave up 6 bases and J gave up 0 bases, with 24 bases separating them.

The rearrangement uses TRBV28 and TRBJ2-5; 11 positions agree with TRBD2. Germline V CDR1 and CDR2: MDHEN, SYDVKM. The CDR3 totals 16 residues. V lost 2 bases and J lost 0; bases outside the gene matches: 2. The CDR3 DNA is TGTGCCAGCAGTTTAACTAGCGGGGGATACCAAGAGACCCAGTACTTC. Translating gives CASSLTSGGYQETQYF.

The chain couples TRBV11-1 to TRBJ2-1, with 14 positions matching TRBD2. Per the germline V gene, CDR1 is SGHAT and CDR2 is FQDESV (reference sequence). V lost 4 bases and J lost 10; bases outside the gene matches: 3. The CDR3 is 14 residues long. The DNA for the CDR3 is TGTGCCAGCAGCTCAGGACTAGCGGGGGGCGAGCAGTTCTTC. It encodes CASSSGLAGGEQFF. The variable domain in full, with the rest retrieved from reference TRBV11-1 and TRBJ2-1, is EAEVAQSPRYKITEKSQAVAFWCDPISGHATLYWYRQILGQGPELLVQFQDESVVDDSQLPKDRFSAERLKGVDSTLKIQPAELGDSAMYLCASSSGLAGGEQFFGPGTRLTVL.

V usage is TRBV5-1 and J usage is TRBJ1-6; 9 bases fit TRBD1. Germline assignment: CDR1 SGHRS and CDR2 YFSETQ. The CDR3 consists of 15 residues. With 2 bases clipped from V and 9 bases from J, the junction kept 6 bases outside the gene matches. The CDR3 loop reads CASSLVGTGLSPLHF. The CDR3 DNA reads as TGCGCCAGCAGCTTAGTCGGGACAGGGCTTTCACCCCTCCACTTT.

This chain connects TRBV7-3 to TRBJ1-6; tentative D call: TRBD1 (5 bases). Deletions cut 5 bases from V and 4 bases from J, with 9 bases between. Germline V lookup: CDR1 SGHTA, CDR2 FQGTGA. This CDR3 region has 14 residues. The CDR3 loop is CASSRGIYNSPLHF. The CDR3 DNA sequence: TGTGCCAGCAGCCGGGGGATTTATAATTCACCCCTCCACTTT.

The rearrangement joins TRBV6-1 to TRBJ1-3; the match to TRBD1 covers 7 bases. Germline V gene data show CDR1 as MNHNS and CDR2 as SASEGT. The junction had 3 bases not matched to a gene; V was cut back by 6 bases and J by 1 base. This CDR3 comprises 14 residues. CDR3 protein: CASRADRSGNTIYF. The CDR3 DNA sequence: TGTGCCAGCAGGGCGGACAGGTCTGGAAACACCATATATTTT.

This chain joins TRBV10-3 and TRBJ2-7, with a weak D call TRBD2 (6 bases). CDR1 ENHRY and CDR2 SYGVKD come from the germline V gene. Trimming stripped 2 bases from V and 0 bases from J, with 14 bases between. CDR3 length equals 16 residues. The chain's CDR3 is CAISELGTLSSYEQYF. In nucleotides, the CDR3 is TGTGCCATCAGTGAGCTAGGGACTCTGAGCTCCTACGAGCAGTACTTC.

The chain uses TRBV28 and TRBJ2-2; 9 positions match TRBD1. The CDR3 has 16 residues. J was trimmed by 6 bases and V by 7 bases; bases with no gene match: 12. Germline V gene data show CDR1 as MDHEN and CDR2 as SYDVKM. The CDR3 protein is CASTPRGTGSSGELFF. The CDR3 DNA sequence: TGTGCCAGCACCCCAAGGGGGACAGGGTCCTCCGGGGAGCTGTTTTTT.

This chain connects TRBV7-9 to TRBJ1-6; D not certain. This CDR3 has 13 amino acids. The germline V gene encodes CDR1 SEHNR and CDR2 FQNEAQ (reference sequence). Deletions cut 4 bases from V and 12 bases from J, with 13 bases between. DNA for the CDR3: TGTGCCAGCAGCTCTAATGGTTGGGGACCCCTCCACTTT. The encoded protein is CASSSNGWGPLHF.

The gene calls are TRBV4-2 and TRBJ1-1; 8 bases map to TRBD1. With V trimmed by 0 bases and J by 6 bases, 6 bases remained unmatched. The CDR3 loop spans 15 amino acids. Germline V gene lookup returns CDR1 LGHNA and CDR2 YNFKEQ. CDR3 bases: TGTGCCAGCAGCCAAGAAGGGACAGGAGCATCTGAAGCTTTCTTT. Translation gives CASSQEGTGASEAFF.

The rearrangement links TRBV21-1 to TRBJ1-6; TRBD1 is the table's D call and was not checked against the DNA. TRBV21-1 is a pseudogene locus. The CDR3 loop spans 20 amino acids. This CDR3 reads CASSKFWKLTGGAERSPLHF. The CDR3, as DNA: TGTGCCAGCAGCAAATTTTGGAAACTTACAGGGGGCGCGGAAAGATCACCCCTCCACTTT.

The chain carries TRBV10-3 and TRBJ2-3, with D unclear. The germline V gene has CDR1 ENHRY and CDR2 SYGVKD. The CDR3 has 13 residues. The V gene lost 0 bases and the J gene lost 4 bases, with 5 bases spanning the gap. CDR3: CAISESNPDTQYF. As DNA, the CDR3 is TGTGCCATCAGTGAGTCGAATCCAGATACGCAGTATTTT.

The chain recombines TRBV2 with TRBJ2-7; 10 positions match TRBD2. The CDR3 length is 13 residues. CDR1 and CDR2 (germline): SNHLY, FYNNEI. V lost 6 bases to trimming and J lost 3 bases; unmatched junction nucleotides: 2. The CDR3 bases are TGTGCCAGCAGCTCTAGCGGGGGCTACGAGCAGTACTTC. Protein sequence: CASSSSGGYEQYF.

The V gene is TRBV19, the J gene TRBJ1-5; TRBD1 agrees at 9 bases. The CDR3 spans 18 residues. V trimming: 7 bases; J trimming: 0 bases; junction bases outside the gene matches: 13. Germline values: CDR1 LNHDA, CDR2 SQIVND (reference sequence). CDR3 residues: CASTEQGAGVNSNQPQHF. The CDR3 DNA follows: TGTGCCAGTACCGAACAGGGGGCAGGGGTTAATAGCAATCAGCCCCAGCATTTT.

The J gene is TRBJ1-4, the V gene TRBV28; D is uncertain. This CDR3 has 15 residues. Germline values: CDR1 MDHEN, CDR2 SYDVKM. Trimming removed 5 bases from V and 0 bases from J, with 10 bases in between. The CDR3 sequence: CASSVRVATNEKLFF. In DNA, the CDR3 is TGTGCCAGCAGTGTTAGGGTTGCAACTAATGAAAAACTGTTTTTT.

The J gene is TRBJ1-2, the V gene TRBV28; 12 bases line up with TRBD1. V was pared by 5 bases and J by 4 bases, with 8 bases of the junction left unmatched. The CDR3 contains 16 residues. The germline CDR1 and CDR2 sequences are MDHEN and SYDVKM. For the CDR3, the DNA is TGTGCCAGCAGTATGGGGACAGGGGGCGCGAGCTATGGCTACACCTTC. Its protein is CASSMGTGGASYGYTF.

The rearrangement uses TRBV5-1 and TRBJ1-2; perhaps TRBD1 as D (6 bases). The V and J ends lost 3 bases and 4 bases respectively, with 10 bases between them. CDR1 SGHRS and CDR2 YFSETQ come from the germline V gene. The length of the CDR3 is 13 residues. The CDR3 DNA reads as TGCGCCAGCAGCTCCCGGGACATCTATGGCTACACCTTC. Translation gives CASSSRDIYGYTF.

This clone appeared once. The CDR3 is CASSLQGGQPQHF. DNA for the CDR3: TGCGCCAGCAGTCTACAGGGTGGCCAGCCCCAGCATTTT. This chain uses TRBV10-2 with TRBJ1-5, with a tentative D call TRBD1 (6 bases). Germline V lookup: CDR1 WSHSY, CDR2 SAAADI. There are 13 residues in the CDR3. V lost 5 bases to trimming and J lost 7 bases, with 12 bases between them.

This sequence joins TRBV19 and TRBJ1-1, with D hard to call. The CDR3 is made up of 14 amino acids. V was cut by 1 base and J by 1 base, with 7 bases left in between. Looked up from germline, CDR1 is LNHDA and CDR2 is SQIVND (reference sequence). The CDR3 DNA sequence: TGTGCCAGTAGTATAGGCCGAAAGAACACTGAAGCTTTCTTT. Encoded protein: CASSIGRKNTEAFF.

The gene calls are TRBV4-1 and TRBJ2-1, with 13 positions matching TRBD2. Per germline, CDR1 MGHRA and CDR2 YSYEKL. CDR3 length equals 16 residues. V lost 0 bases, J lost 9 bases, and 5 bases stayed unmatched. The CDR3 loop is CASSQEGGLAGSEQFF. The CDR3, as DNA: TGCGCCAGCAGCCAAGAAGGGGGACTAGCGGGGAGTGAGCAGTTCTTC.

As DNA, the CDR3 is TGTGCCAGTAGAAATTCGGACGGTTACGAGCAGTACTTC. It is translated as CASRNSDGYEQYF. The chain recombines TRBV19 with TRBJ2-7; no definite D call. The germline V gene has CDR1 LNHDA and CDR2 SQIVND (reference sequence). CDR3 length: 13 residues. V was shortened by 6 bases and J by 4 bases, with 13 bases between the two germline ends.

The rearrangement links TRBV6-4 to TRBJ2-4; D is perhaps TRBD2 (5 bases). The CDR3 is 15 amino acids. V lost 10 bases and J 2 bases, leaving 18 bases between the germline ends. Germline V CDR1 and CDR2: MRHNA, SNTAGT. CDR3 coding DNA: TGTGCCACCAAGAGGAGGATGGGCCCCAAAAACATTCAGTACTTC. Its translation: CATKRRMGPKNIQYF.

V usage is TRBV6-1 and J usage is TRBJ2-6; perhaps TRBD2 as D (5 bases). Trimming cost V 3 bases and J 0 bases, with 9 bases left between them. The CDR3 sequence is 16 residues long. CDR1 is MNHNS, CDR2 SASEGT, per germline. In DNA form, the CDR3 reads TGTGCCAGCAGTGACGCGGGTTACTCTGGGGCCAACGTCCTGACTTTC. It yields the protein CASSDAGYSGANVLTF.

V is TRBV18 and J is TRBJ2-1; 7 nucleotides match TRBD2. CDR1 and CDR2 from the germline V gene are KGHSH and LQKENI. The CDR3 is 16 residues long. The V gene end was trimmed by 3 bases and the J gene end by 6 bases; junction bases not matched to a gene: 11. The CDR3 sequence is CASSPSRLATSNEQFF. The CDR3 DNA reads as TGTGCCAGCTCACCTAGTCGACTAGCTACGAGCAATGAGCAGTTCTTC. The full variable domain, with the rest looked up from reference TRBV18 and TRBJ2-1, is NAGVMQNPRHLVRRRGQEARLRCSPMKGHSHVYWYRQLPEEGLKFMVYLQKENIIDESGMPKERFSAEFPKEGPSILRIQQVVRGDSAAYFCASSPSRLATSNEQFFGPGTRLTVL.